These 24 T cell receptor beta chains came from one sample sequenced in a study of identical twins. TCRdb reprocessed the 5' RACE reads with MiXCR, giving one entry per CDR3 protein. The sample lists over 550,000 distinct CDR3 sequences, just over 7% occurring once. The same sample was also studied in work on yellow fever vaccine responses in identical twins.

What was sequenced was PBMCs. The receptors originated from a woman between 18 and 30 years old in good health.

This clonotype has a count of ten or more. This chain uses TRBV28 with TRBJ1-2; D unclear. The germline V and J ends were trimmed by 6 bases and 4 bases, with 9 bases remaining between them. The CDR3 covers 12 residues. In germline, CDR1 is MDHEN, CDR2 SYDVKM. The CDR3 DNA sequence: TGTGCCAGCAGCCCCAAGGGCTATGGCTACACCTTC. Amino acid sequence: CASSPKGYGYTF.

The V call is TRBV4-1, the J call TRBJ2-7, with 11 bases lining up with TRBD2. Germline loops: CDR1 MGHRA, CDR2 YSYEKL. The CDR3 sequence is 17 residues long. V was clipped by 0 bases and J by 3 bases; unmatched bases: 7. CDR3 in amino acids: CASSQDRILAGGYEQYF. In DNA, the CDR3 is TGCGCCAGCAGCCAAGATAGAATTCTAGCGGGAGGCTACGAGCAGTACTTC.

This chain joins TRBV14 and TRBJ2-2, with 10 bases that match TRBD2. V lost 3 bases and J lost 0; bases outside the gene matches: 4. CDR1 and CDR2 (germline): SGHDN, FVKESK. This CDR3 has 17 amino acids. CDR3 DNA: TGTGCCAGCAGCCAGTCCGGGACTAGCGCGAACACCGGGGAGCTGTTTTTT. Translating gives CASSQSGTSANTGELFF. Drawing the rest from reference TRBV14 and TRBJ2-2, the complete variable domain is EAGVTQFPSHSVIEKGQTVTLRCDPISGHDNLYWYRRVMGKEIKFLLHFVKESKQDESGMPNNRFLAERTGGTYSTLKVQPAELEDSGVYFCASSQSGTSANTGELFFGEGSRLTVL.

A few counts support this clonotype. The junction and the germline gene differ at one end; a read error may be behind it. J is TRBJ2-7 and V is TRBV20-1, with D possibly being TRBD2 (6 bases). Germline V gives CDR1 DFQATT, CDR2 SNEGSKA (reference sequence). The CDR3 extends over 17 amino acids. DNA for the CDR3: TGCAGTGCCAGAGGCCGGGACTTAGACTTGGGGATCTACGAGCAGTACTTC. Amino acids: CSARGRDLDLGIYEQYF.

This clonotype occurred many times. This CDR3 reads CSVEGGTNSYNEQFF. CDR3 bases: TGCAGCGTTGAAGGGGGGACCAACTCCTACAATGAGCAGTTCTTC. This rearrangement joins TRBV29-1 to TRBJ2-1, with D tentatively TRBD1 or TRBD2 (5 bases each). CDR1 is SQVTM and CDR2 is ANQGSEA in the germline V gene. This CDR3 region has 15 residues. Trimming took off 1 base at V and 0 bases at J, with 10 bases between the two ends.

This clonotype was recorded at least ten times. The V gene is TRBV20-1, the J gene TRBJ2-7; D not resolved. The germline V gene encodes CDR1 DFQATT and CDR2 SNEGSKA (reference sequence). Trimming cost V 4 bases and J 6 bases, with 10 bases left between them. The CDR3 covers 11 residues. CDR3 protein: CSAIQWIEQYV. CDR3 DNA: TGCAGTGCTATACAGTGGATCGAGCAGTACGTC.

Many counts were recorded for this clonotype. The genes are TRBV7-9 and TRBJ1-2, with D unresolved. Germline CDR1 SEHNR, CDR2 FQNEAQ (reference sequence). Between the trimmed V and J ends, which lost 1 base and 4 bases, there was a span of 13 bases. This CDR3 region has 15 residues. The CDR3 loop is CASSLESTFGYGYTF. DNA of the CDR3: TGTGCCAGCAGCTTAGAGTCGACTTTTGGCTATGGCTACACCTTC.

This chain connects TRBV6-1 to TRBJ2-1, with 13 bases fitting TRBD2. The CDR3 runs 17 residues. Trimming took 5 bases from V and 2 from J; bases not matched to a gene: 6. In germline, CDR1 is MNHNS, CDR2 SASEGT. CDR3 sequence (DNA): TGTGCCAGCAGTCTTGGGACTAGCGGGGATACCTACAATGAGCAGTTCTTC. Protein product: CASSLGTSGDTYNEQFF.

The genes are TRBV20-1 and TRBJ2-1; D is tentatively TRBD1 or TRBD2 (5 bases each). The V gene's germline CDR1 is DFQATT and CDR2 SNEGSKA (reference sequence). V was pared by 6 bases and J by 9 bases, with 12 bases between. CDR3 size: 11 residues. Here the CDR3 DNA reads TGCAGTGCCAGGCCCGGGACTGAGCAGTTCTTC. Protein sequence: CSARPGTEQFF.

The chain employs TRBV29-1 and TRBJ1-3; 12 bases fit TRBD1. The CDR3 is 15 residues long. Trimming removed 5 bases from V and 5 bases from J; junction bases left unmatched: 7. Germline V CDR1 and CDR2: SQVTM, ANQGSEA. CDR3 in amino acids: CSVTPGQGARNTIYF. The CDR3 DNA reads TGCAGCGTTACTCCGGGACAGGGGGCCCGAAACACCATATATTTT.

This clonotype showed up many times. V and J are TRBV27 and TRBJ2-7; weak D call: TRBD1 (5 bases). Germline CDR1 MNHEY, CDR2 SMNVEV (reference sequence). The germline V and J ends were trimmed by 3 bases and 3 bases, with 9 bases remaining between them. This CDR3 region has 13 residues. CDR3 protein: CASSFGTGYEQYF. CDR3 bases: TGTGCCAGCAGTTTTGGAACAGGCTACGAGCAGTACTTC.

The chain's CDR3 is CASSLGQARSGANVLTF. Written as DNA, the CDR3 is TGTGCCAGCAGCTTGGGACAGGCCCGCTCTGGGGCCAACGTCCTGACTTTC. This chain uses TRBV5-5 with TRBJ2-6, with D possibly matching TRBD1 (6 bases). Trimming removed 0 bases at V and 0 bases at J, with 10 bases between. CDR1 is SGHKS and CDR2 is YYEKEE in the germline V gene (reference sequence). The CDR3 sequence is 17 residues long.

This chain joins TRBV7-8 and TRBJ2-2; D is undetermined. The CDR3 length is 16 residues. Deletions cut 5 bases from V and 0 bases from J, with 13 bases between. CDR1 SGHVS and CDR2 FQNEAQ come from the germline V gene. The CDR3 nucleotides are TGTGCCAGCAGCAACAGACGGGCCGCGAACACCGGGGAGCTGTTTTTT. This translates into CASSNRRAANTGELFF.

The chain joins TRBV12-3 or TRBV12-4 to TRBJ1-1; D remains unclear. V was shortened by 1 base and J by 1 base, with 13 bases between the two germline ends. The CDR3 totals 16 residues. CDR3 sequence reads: CASSLDTYGRNTEAFF. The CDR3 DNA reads TGTGCCAGCAGTTTAGATACTTACGGGCGGAACACTGAAGCTTTCTTT.

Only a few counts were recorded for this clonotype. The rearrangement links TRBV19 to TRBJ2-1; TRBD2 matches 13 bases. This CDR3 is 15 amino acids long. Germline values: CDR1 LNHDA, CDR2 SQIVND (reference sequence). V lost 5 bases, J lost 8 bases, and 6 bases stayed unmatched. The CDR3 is CASSLTSGGVDEQFF. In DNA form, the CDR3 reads TGTGCCAGTAGTCTAACTAGCGGGGGGGTTGATGAGCAGTTCTTC.

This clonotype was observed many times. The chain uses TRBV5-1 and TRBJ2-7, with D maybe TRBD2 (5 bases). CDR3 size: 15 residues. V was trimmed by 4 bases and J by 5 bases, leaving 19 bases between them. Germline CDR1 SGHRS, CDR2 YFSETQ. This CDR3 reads CASSPAGNRRNEQYF. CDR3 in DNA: TGCGCCAGCAGCCCGGCTGGGAATCGGAGGAACGAGCAGTACTTC. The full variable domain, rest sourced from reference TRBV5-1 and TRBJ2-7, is KAGVTQTPRYLIKTRGQQVTLSCSPISGHRSVSWYQQTPGQGLQFLFEYFSETQRNKGNFPGRFSGRQFSNSRSEMNVSTLELGDSALYLCASSPAGNRRNEQYFGPGTRLTVT.

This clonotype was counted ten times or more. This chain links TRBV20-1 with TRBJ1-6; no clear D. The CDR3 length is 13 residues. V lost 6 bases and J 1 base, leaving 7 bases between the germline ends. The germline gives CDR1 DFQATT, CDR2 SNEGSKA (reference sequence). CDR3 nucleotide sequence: TGCAGTGCCCCTCCTTCCTATAATTCACCCCTCCACTTT. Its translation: CSAPPSYNSPLHF.

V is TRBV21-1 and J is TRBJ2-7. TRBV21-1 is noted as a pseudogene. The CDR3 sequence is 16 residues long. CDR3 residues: CASSKSGHPKTYEQYV. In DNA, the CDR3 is TGTGCCAGCAGCAAAAGTGGCCACCCCAAGACCTACGAGCAGTACGTC.

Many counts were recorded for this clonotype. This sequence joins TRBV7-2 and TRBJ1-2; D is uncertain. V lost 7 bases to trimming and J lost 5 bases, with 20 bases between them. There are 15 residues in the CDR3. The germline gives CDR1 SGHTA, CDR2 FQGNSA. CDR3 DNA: TGTGCCAGCAAACCCCATGTGGCCAGCTCATATGGCTACACCTTC. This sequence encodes CASKPHVASSYGYTF.

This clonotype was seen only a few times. The CDR3 spells CASSGRTSGGPRKETQYF. CDR3 nucleotide sequence: TGTGCCAGCAGTGGTAGGACTAGCGGGGGGCCTCGAAAAGAGACCCAGTACTTC. The chain combines TRBV6-1 with TRBJ2-5; 14 nucleotides align to TRBD2. This CDR3 has 18 amino acids. CDR1 and CDR2 (germline): MNHNS, SASEGT. Germline trimming cut 4 bases from V and 3 bases from J; bases unmatched to any gene: 10.

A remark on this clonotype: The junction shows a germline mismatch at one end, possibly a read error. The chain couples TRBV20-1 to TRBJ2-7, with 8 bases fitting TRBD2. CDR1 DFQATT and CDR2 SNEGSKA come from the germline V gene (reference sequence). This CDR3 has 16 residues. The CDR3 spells CCARVNGLAASYEQYF. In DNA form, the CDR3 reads TGCTGTGCTAGAGTAAACGGACTAGCAGCCTCCTACGAGCAGTACTTC.

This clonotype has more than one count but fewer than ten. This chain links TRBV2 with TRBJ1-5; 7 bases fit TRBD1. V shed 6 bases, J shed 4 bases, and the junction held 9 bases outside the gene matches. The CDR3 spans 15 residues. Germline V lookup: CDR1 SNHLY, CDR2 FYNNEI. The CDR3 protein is CASSTSGGPNQPQHF. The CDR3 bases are TGTGCCAGCAGCACATCAGGGGGGCCGAATCAGCCCCAGCATTTT.

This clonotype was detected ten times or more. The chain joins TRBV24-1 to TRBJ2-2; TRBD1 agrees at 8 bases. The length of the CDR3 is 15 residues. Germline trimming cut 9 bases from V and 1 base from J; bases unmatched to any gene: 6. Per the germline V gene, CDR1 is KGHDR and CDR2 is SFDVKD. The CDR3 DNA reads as TGTGCCACCTCTTCCGGGACAGGGAACACCGGGGAGCTGTTTTTT. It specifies CATSSGTGNTGELFF.

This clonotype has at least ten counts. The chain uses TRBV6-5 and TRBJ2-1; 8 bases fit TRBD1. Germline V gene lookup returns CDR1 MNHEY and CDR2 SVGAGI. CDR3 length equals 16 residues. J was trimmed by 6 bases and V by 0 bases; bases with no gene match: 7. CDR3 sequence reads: CASSYSSDREFNEQFF. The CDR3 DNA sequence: TGTGCCAGCAGTTACTCCTCGGACAGGGAATTCAATGAGCAGTTCTTC.